The clone carrying this T cell receptor beta chain was counted at least ten times. Via MiXCR, TCRdb re-called the 5' RACE reads, giving one row per CDR3 protein. This table has more than 200,000 distinct CDR3 sequences, more than 3.5% appearing once. The CDR3 length is 16 residues. V was pared by 4 bases and J by 3 bases, with 17 bases between. CDR1 MGHRA and CDR2 YSYEKL come from the germline V gene. The record originates from a study of T cells after yellow fever vaccination. Source: PBMCs, taken 15 days after the yellow fever booster vaccination. V gene TRBV4-1 combines with J gene TRBJ2-3; tentative D call: TRBD2 (5 bases). The TCR originated in a man between 18 and 29 years old who received the YFV17D yellow fever vaccine. The DNA for the CDR3 is TGCGCCAGCAGCCCCAAGACCTCAAGGGAGACAGATACGCAGTATTTT. Its translation: CASSPKTSRETDTQYF.